This T cell receptor beta chain stems from a study of CD8 T cells in Susac syndrome (dated by TCRdb to the late 2010s). Context from the whole study: The study used repertoire sequencing to test whether antigen drove CD8+ T cell activation and differentiation in Susac syndrome. What the study reported, not specific to this receptor: The TCR sequencing and HLA analysis was acknowledged to have included a relatively small number of individuals.

A distance of 10 bases separates the germline ends of V and J, which lose 2 bases and 8 bases respectively. Counted from cysteine to phenylalanine, this CDR3 has 12 amino acids. Of the read, only the CDR3 DNA is kept; its 36 bases are in frame from base 1. The CDR1 and CDR2 encoded by the germline V gene are SGDLS and YYNGEE. Peripheral blood CD8+ and CD4+ T cells from healthy donors, Susac syndrome patients and multiple sclerosis patients were profiled using high-throughput TCR beta sequencing. Treatment-naive patients with stable or active relapsing-remitting disease fulfilling revised McDonald criteria were used as multiple sclerosis controls. Bulk CD8+ and CD4+ T cells were purified by magnetic negative isolation, while CD8+ TEMRA cells were enriched using FACS. Blood was collected in EDTA tubes and processed within 24 hours, with PBMCs isolated through density gradient centrifugation. PBMCs intended for TCR sequencing were cryopreserved in liquid nitrogen and were subsequently thawed in a 37 degrees C water bath. Purity of sorted or isolated CD4+, CD8+ and CD8+ TEMRA cells was at least 90%.

RNA was extracted with the RNeasy kit and about 0.5 to 1 ug was reverse transcribed using random hexamers. The immunoSEQ multiplex PCR assay, which covers 54 Vbeta and 13 Jbeta segments, was used to amplify TCR beta CDR3 regions. PCR amplification bias was corrected by using a synthetic template baseline for primer optimization and computational correction. The study's processing was this. Reads were assigned to V, D and J genes according to IMGT and analyzed in immunoSEQ Analyzer, with only productive sequences retained. Clonality was calculated as one minus the Shannon entropy normalized by log2 of the number of productive unique sequences. For each patient and control, public and private clones were evaluated among the 100 most prevalent clones. Susac-specific clones were defined as absent from healthy and MS cohorts, around 980 published viral clones and other ImmuneACCESS disease sequences. TCRdb reworked the public reads: Q25 trimming with fastp, MiXCR clone assembly, productive beta chains retained. Here each entry gathers all rows of one CDR3 protein and keeps the most common genes and DNA. The V and J calls come from TCRdb's annotation, not from the publication. This sample has approximately 270,000 distinct CDR3 sequences in its table, and just under 95% of those were observed once. Of the sample, around 0.072% falls within the top ten clones.

In regard to this clonotype: Its antigen remains unidentified. It has no much larger one-base neighbor in the sample; base qualities were not kept.

The sequence came from a human donor with multiple sclerosis. Sequencing input: CD4+ T cells from PBMCs. The chain is made from TRBV9 and TRBJ1-1; a tentative D call is TRBD1 (5 bases match). The sequence in DNA is TGTGCCAGCAGCGTCGGGGGGAGGGAAGCTTTCTTT. Its translation is CASSVGGREAFF.